Listed below are T cell receptor beta chains from one sample, sequenced in a study of blood T cell repertoires in COVID-19. Repertoires were generated with immunoSEQ multiplex PCR, while TCRdb's copy carries only in-frame clones and drops some. Of 240,000 or so clones listed, about four fifths are singletons. The sample comprised peripheral blood. The source of these receptors is a woman between 18 and 30 years old with acute or convalescent COVID-19. Both conserved end residues are trimmed from each CDR3.

len,v_gene,CDR3aa
15,TRBV7-2,ASSPSKDQGPGYGYT
16,TRBV18,ASSPQKPLAGGPYEQY
13,TRBV2,ASRGIQGGNTEAF
14,TRBV3-1/TRBV3-2,ASSRHTSGTPNIQY
13,TRBV27,ASSFSRGSTDTQY
11,TRBV7-9,ASSLEVGGEQY
11,TRBV11-3,ASSLRQGSEAF
14,TRBV5-5,ASSTRTSGNTGELF
14,TRBV5-4,ASSPNGAGVPNEQF
13,TRBV30,AWSVRGGGFDEQF
11,TRBV30,AWSWGPNYGYT
12,TRBV6-2/TRBV6-3,ASSYLGAAWGYT
9,TRBV29-1,SGSGEGGYT
13,TRBV10-3,AIGASGDLEDTQY
11,TRBV18,ASSSNRGYEQY
11,TRBV28,ASSLQRPDTQY
14,TRBV6-6,ASSYSREGSTDTQY
14,TRBV4-3,ASSQDYLAGYNEQF
15,TRBV3-1/TRBV3-2,ASSQVFGGVQKETQY
13,TRBV6-5,ASTPTRLIRNEQF
15,TRBV20-1,SASSLRGIVGTDTQY
11,TRBV7-6,ASSSREGTEAF